The entry below gives a single T cell receptor beta chain sequence along with its context. Antigen specificity is unknown. The data are from a study of lymphopenia after photon versus proton radiotherapy. Study-wide results and limits: After lymphocyte nadir, photon-treated repertoires showed oligoclonal expansion, especially CD8+ Temra.

TCRdb keeps only in-frame clones here, not all; method: immunoSEQ multiplex PCR. The data show some 30,000 clones, with around 90% seen just once and 6.8% held by the top ten. Trimming took 2 bases from V and 2 from J, leaving 9 bases between them. Germline V CDR1 and CDR2: MDHEN, SYDVKM. The CDR3 spans 14 residues. This TCR came from a woman in her forties or fifties with pancreatic cancer. The source material was peripheral blood, sampled from a patient treated with photon-based radiotherapy. The chain has TRBV28 and TRBJ1-1; perhaps TRBD1 as D (6 bases). The CDR3 spells CASSLRDINTEAFF. CDR3 DNA sequence: TGTGCCAGCAGTTTACGGGACATCAACACTGAAGCTTTCTTT.